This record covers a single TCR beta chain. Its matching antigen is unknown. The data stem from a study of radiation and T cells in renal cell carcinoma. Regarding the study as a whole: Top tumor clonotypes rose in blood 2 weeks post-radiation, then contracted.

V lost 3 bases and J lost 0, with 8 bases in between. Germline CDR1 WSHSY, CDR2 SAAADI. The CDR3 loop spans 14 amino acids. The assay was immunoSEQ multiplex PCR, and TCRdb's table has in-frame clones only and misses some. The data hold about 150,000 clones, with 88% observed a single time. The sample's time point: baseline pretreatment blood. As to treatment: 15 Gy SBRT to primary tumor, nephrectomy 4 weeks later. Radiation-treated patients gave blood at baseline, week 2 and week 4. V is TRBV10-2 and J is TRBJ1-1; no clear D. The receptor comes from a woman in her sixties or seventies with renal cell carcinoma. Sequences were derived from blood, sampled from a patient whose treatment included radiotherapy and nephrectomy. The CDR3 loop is CASSDNRMNTEAFF. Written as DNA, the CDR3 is TGCGCCAGCAGTGATAACCGCATGAACACTGAAGCTTTCTTT.